This T cell receptor beta chain was profiled in a study of identifying expanded T cells in peripheral blood. Findings of the study overall: Clone count variance between roughly two-week samples rose with total template count. Differentially abundant clones: 0.95 to 1.5 between replicates, just under 17 at two to three weeks, less than 25 at four.

Sequenced by immunoSEQ multiplex PCR; TCRdb stores in-frame clones only, minus some. The table lists 50,000 to 60,000 clones, 70% to 85% of them singletons. V was clipped by 6 bases and J by 4 bases, with 16 bases between them. Germline CDR1 and CDR2: SGDLS and YYNGEE. The CDR3 is 14 amino acids. No infections or other immune events were documented during collection. This clone was detected a few times. Its antigen is unknown. Material for sequencing was blood. The chain employs TRBV9 and TRBJ2-5; weak D call: TRBD2 (7 bases). The sequence was collected from a person aged 18 to 75 in good health. CDR3 DNA sequence: TGTGCCAGCAACCCGGGGGGCGGCTCAGAGACCCAGTACTTC. Its translation: CASNPGGGSETQYF. Variable domain in full (rest from reference TRBV9 and TRBJ2-5): DSGVTQTPKHLITATGQRVTLRCSPRSGDLSVYWYQQSLDQGLQFLIQYYNGEERAKGNILERFSAQQFPDLHSELNLSSLELGDSALYFCASNPGGGSETQYFGPGTRLLVL.